These 11 T cell receptor beta chains were all obtained from the same sample, sequenced in a study of glioma-infiltrating T cells after dendritic cell vaccination. Using immunoSEQ multiplex PCR, the repertoire was profiled, and TCRdb retains in-frame clones only, with some absent. The sample contains roughly 82,000 clones, approximately 90% of which appear only once. The sample in question was blood, obtained before dendritic cell vaccination. Receptors were obtained from a human donor with glioblastoma.

V usage is TRBV6-1 and J usage is TRBJ1-3; D gene ambiguous. The germline V gene has CDR1 MNHNS and CDR2 SASEGT. V gave up 2 bases and J gave up 0 bases, with 14 bases separating them. The CDR3 runs to 17 residues. This CDR3 is CASSEFRLKSSGNTIYF. CDR3 coding DNA: TGTGCCAGCAGTGAATTTAGACTGAAGAGCTCTGGAAACACCATATATTTT.

The chain combines TRBV11-2 with TRBJ2-5; 12 nucleotides match TRBD2. J gave up 0 bases and V 5 bases, and 13 bases lay outside the gene matches. This CDR3 is built from 19 residues. Per the germline V gene, CDR1 is SGHAT and CDR2 is FQNNGV. For the CDR3, the DNA is TGTGCCAGCAGCCCTGGGACTAGCGGGCGTCCCTCGTACCAAGAGACCCAGTACTTC. As protein: CASSPGTSGRPSYQETQYF.

The chain couples TRBV6-1 to TRBJ2-7; TRBD2 might be the D (6 bases). The CDR3 is 14 amino acids. Trimming stripped 7 bases from V and 4 bases from J, with 17 bases between. Germline V gene sequence: CDR1 MNHNS, CDR2 SASEGT. The CDR3 loop reads CASTSAGPLYEQYF. In DNA form, the CDR3 reads TGTGCCAGCACGTCGGCGGGACCCTTGTACGAGCAGTACTTC.

Only one count was recorded for this clone. This chain links TRBV11-3 with TRBJ2-5; 9 bases fit TRBD2. The germline V gene has CDR1 SGHNT and CDR2 YENEEA. The ends lost 5 bases at V and 2 bases at J; junction bases unmatched: 6. The CDR3 has 15 residues. CDR3: CASSRPGLAQETQYF. CDR3 coding DNA: TGTGCCAGCAGCCGTCCGGGACTAGCACAAGAGACCCAGTACTTC. The full variable domain, with the rest looked up from reference TRBV11-3 and TRBJ2-5, is EAGVVQSPRYKIIEKKQPVAFWCNPISGHNTLYWYLQNLGQGPELLIRYENEEAVDDSQLPKDRFSAERLKGVDSTLKIQPAELGDSAVYLCASSRPGLAQETQYFGPGTRLLVL.

The rearrangement uses TRBV29-1 and TRBJ1-1; the D is unclear. The CDR3 totals 12 residues. Germline V lookup: CDR1 SQVTM, CDR2 ANQGSEA. V was trimmed by 7 bases and J by 0 bases, leaving 9 bases between them. Here the CDR3 DNA reads TGCAGCGCCGGGGAAATGAACACTGAAGCTTTCTTT. Residues: CSAGEMNTEAFF.

The chain joins TRBV5-8 to TRBJ2-7, with 15 bases fitting TRBD2. With 2 bases clipped from V and 0 bases from J, the junction kept 3 bases outside the gene matches. The CDR3 extends over 17 amino acids. CDR1 and CDR2 (germline): SGHTS, YDEGEE. CDR3 loop: CASSFGTSGRYSYEQYF. The CDR3 coding sequence is TGTGCCAGCAGCTTTGGGACTAGCGGGAGGTACTCCTACGAGCAGTACTTC. Looking up the rest from reference TRBV5-8 and TRBJ2-7 gives the full variable domain: EAGVTQSPTHLIKTRGQQATLRCSPISGHTSVYWYQQALGLGLQFLLWYDEGEERNRGNFPPRFSGRQFPNYSSELNVNALELEDSALYLCASSFGTSGRYSYEQYFGPGTRLTVT.

This chain connects TRBV5-1 to TRBJ1-4; D call uncertain. The CDR3 runs to 12 residues. With 4 bases removed from V and 7 bases from J, the gap between germline ends came to 8 bases. Germline V gene lookup returns CDR1 SGHRS and CDR2 YFSETQ. The CDR3 DNA follows: TGCGCCAGCAGCCCCGGCGGTGAAAAACTGTTTTTT. Its protein product is CASSPGGEKLFF. Full variable domain (missing parts from reference TRBV5-1 and TRBJ1-4): KAGVTQTPRYLIKTRGQQVTLSCSPISGHRSVSWYQQTPGQGLQFLFEYFSETQRNKGNFPGRFSGRQFSNSRSEMNVSTLELGDSALYLCASSPGGEKLFFGSGTQLSVL.

This clone occurred once. Mismatch with germline at one junction end may stem from a read error. V gene TRBV7-8 combines with J gene TRBJ2-5; 12 bases agree with TRBD1. Germline-derived CDR1 and CDR2 are SGHVS and FQNEAQ. The CDR3 length is 14 residues. CDR3 sequence: CASSLEGQGAFLDF. Here the CDR3 DNA reads TGTGCCAGCAGCTTAGAGGGACAGGGGGCCTTCCTAGACTTC.

The V gene is TRBV5-1, the J gene TRBJ2-5, with TRBD2 identical over 12 bases. Germline loops: CDR1 SGHRS, CDR2 YFSETQ. Trimming removed 0 bases from V and 0 bases from J; junction bases left unmatched: 6. The CDR3 runs to 18 residues. CDR3 sequence (DNA): TGCGCCAGCAGCTTGGGGACTAGCGGGGCCAGGTACCAAGAGACCCAGTACTTC. Its protein product is CASSLGTSGARYQETQYF.

The chain combines TRBV19 with TRBJ1-5, with 8 bases fitting TRBD1. The trim removed 5 bases at V and 6 bases at J, leaving 9 bases unmatched. There are 15 residues in the CDR3. From germline, CDR1 is LNHDA and CDR2 SQIVND (reference sequence). CDR3 in DNA: TGTGCCAGTAGTGCGGACAGGGCGGGCGGTCAGCCCCAGCATTTT. It encodes CASSADRAGGQPQHF.

The chain recombines TRBV5-1 with TRBJ2-7; 10 bases line up with TRBD2. The CDR3 is made up of 16 amino acids. The germline gives CDR1 SGHRS, CDR2 YFSETQ. The J segment lost 1 base and the V segment lost 2 bases, leaving 6 bases of the junction unmatched. This CDR3 is CASSLARTSGSYEQYF. The CDR3 coding sequence is TGCGCCAGCAGCTTAGCTCGGACTAGCGGTTCCTACGAGCAGTACTTC.